The next 24 T cell receptor beta chains were all read from a single sample in a study of CD8 T cells in Susac syndrome. RNA totalling about 0.5 to 1 ug underwent reverse transcription with random hexamers. MiXCR, applied by TCRdb to the immunoSEQ multiplex PCR reads, yields one record per CDR3 protein. Of 75,000 to 95,000 distinct CDR3 sequences in the sample, 93% are singletons; the top ten hold roughly 0.45%. Input material: CD8+ T cells from PBMCs. The receptors here all came from a human donor with Susac syndrome.

The chain is built from TRBV7-2 and TRBJ2-1; no definite D call. The CDR3 is 14 residues long. The V gene's germline CDR1 is SGHTA and CDR2 FQGNSA. V was pared by 1 base and J by 6 bases, with 10 bases between. CDR3 sequence (DNA): TGTGCCAGCAGCTTAGGATCGCTAGTCAATGAGCAGTTCTTC. The encoded protein is CASSLGSLVNEQFF.

The chain has TRBV27 and TRBJ1-4, with 7 bases matching TRBD1. The J segment lost 4 bases and the V segment lost 11 bases, leaving 7 bases of the junction unmatched. This CDR3 contains 13 residues. CDR1 is MNHEY, CDR2 SMNVEV, per germline (reference sequence). The CDR3 nucleotides read TGTGCCTCGTCGGGACAGAATAATGAAAAACTGTTTTTT. It translates to CASSGQNNEKLFF.

The chain joins TRBV7-9 to TRBJ1-2; 8 bases line up with TRBD1. CDR3 length: 13 amino acids. J was trimmed by 8 bases and V by 1 base; bases with no gene match: 3. Germline V CDR1 and CDR2: SEHNR, FQNEAQ (reference sequence). The CDR3 region is CASSLDRGNGYTF. For the CDR3, the DNA is TGTGCCAGCAGCTTAGACAGGGGGAACGGCTACACCTTC.

This clonotype was recorded once. The chain links TRBV6-2 or TRBV6-3 to TRBJ2-4; unclear D gene. The CDR3 is made up of 16 amino acids. Trimming removed 10 bases from V and 0 bases from J, with 19 bases in between. The germline gives CDR1 MNHEY, CDR2 SVGEGT. The CDR3: CAIGMNLQVAKNIQYF. The CDR3 bases are TGTGCCATCGGCATGAATTTACAAGTAGCCAAAAACATTCAGTACTTC.

This chain joins TRBV18 and TRBJ1-3; unclear D gene. CDR3 length: 17 amino acids. Trimming removed 6 bases from V and 0 bases from J, with 18 bases in between. Germline V CDR1 and CDR2: KGHSH, LQKENI. CDR3 protein: CASSRGPQMNSGNTIYF. Written as DNA, the CDR3 is TGTGCCAGCTCTCGCGGGCCACAAATGAACTCTGGAAACACCATATATTTT.

V usage is TRBV6-1 and J usage is TRBJ1-5, with TRBD1 as a possible D gene (5 bases). Looked up from germline, CDR1 is MNHNS and CDR2 is SASEGT. Trimming stripped 9 bases from V and 1 base from J, with 16 bases between. The CDR3 has 15 amino acids. CDR3 bases: TGTGCCAGTGCATTCGGCAGGGCCAGCAATCAGCCCCAGCATTTT. It is translated as CASAFGRASNQPQHF.

In DNA form, the CDR3 reads TGCGCCAGCAGCCTTAGGACAGGGGGAGAAACTGAAGCTTTCTTT. It yields the protein CASSLRTGGETEAFF. The chain couples TRBV5-1 to TRBJ1-1, with TRBD1 matching 10 bases. CDR1 is SGHRS, CDR2 YFSETQ, per germline. The junction had 8 bases not matched to a gene; V was cut back by 4 bases and J by 5 bases. The CDR3 covers 15 residues.

The chain couples TRBV20-1 to TRBJ2-1, with D possibly being TRBD2 (7 bases). CDR1 is DFQATT, CDR2 SNEGSKA, per germline (reference sequence). The CDR3 contains 15 residues. V lost 2 bases, J lost 8 bases, and 19 bases lay in between. DNA of the CDR3: TGCAGTGCTAGACCACTCGGGGGGAACAGGGATGAGCAGTTCTTC. Translated: CSARPLGGNRDEQFF.

The chain couples TRBV20-1 to TRBJ2-1; D may be TRBD2 (6 bases). CDR3 length equals 16 residues. V lost 6 bases, J lost 2 bases, and 20 bases lay in between. Germline V CDR1 and CDR2: DFQATT, SNEGSKA (reference sequence). The CDR3 loop reads CSAPPPWAGTYNEQFF. CDR3 sequence (DNA): TGCAGTGCCCCACCCCCCTGGGCGGGGACCTACAATGAGCAGTTCTTC.

The chain carries TRBV27 and TRBJ2-7; 7 bases match TRBD2. J gave up 0 bases and V 3 bases, and 2 bases lay outside the gene matches. This CDR3 contains 14 residues. Germline CDR1 is MNHEY and CDR2 is SMNVEV (reference sequence). The CDR3 reads CASSFLAVSYEQYF. The CDR3 DNA sequence: TGTGCCAGCAGTTTCCTAGCGGTCTCCTACGAGCAGTACTTC.

This chain uses TRBV6-5 with TRBJ2-7; possible D gene TRBD2, 5 bases. CDR3 length: 12 amino acids. Germline V gives CDR1 MNHEY, CDR2 SVGAGI. V lost 8 bases to trimming and J lost 7 bases, with 15 bases between them. CDR3 region: CASGEPTYEQYF. Written as DNA, the CDR3 is TGTGCCAGCGGGGAGCCGACTTATGAGCAGTACTTC.

The chain joins TRBV5-1 to TRBJ2-7; 12 nucleotides line up with TRBD2. Unmatched junction bases numbered 20, after V lost 4 bases and J lost 9 bases. Germline CDR1 is SGHRS and CDR2 is YFSETQ. This CDR3 is 18 amino acids long. The CDR3 DNA reads as TGCGCCAGCAGCCGAAAACCGACTAGCGGGAGCTTTTTGGACGGGCAGTACTTC. It yields the protein CASSRKPTSGSFLDGQYF. The full variable domain, in which reference TRBV5-1 and TRBJ2-7 provide the parts outside the CDR3, is KAGVTQTPRYLIKTRGQQVTLSCSPISGHRSVSWYQQTPGQGLQFLFEYFSETQRNKGNFPGRFSGRQFSNSRSEMNVSTLELGDSALYLCASSRKPTSGSFLDGQYFGPGTRLTVT.

The chain couples TRBV4-1 to TRBJ2-5, with D perhaps matching TRBD1 (6 bases). The ends were cut back, 0 bases at V and 4 bases at J, with 9 bases in the middle. Germline CDR1 is MGHRA and CDR2 is YSYEKL. The CDR3 has 14 residues. CDR3 in amino acids: CASSQEGRGETQYF. The CDR3 nucleotides are TGCGCCAGCAGCCAAGAGGGCAGGGGAGAGACCCAGTACTTC.

The chain employs TRBV2 and TRBJ2-5, with 8 bases aligning to TRBD2. J gave up 1 base and V 3 bases, and 4 bases lay outside the gene matches. The CDR3 length is 15 residues. In germline, CDR1 is SNHLY, CDR2 FYNNEI. CDR3 bases: TGTGCCAGCAGTGAGGTAGCGGGGATCCAAGAGACCCAGTACTTC. This gives the protein CASSEVAGIQETQYF.

This chain joins TRBV4-1 and TRBJ2-1; weak D call: TRBD2 (6 bases). This CDR3 is 14 amino acids long. V was pared by 4 bases and J by 2 bases, with 9 bases between. CDR1 is MGHRA and CDR2 is YSYEKL in the germline V gene. CDR3 DNA sequence: TGCGCCAGCAGCCTGGGGGGTCCCTACAATGAGCAGTTCTTC. Its protein product is CASSLGGPYNEQFF.

This chain uses TRBV3-1 with TRBJ2-7; D is unclear. Germline V CDR1 and CDR2: LGHDT, YNNKEL (reference sequence). This CDR3 is built from 15 residues. Between the trimmed V and J ends, which lost 0 bases and 3 bases, there was a span of 12 bases. Here the CDR3 DNA reads TGTGCCAGCAGCCAAGATCTCAGGCAAGACTACGAGCAGTACTTC. Translating gives CASSQDLRQDYEQYF.

This clonotype was counted a single time. The chain is built from TRBV5-1 and TRBJ2-5; D not resolved. The V end lost 2 bases, the J end lost 5 bases, and 16 bases lay between the germline ends. The CDR3 is made up of 15 amino acids. Germline loops: CDR1 SGHRS, CDR2 YFSETQ. Written as DNA, the CDR3 is TGCGCCAGCAGCTTTAGATCTGAGCTAGTTGAGACCCAGTACTTC. It yields the protein CASSFRSELVETQYF.

The chain is built from TRBV24-1 and TRBJ1-1, with 9 bases lining up with TRBD1. There are 15 residues in the CDR3. Germline lookup yields CDR1 KGHDR and CDR2 SFDVKD. V lost 9 bases and J lost 5; bases outside the gene matches: 12. CDR3 coding DNA: TGTGCCACCTTTACAGGGGGCGAGGTAAGGACTGAAGCTTTCTTT. Amino acid sequence: CATFTGGEVRTEAFF.

The chain couples TRBV27 to TRBJ2-2; 7 bases fit TRBD1. Germline CDR1 MNHEY, CDR2 SMNVEV (reference sequence). J lost 10 bases, V lost 4 bases, and 12 bases had no gene match. The CDR3 totals 15 residues. CDR3 bases: TGTGCCAGCAGTTCTCGAAACAGGGGAGTCGAGGAGCTGTTTTTT. Its translation: CASSSRNRGVEELFF.

The J gene is TRBJ2-3, the V gene TRBV6-4; D not resolved. The CDR3 consists of 13 residues. CDR1 MRHNA and CDR2 SNTAGT come from the germline V gene. V was clipped by 4 bases and J by 1 base, with 6 bases between them. The CDR3: CASSAGRTDTQYF. The CDR3 nucleotides read TGTGCCAGCAGTGCGGGCCGCACAGATACGCAGTATTTT.

The J gene is TRBJ2-1, the V gene TRBV4-1; D remains ambiguous. Trimming cost V 0 bases and J 3 bases, with 9 bases left between them. The V gene's germline CDR1 is MGHRA and CDR2 YSYEKL. This CDR3 comprises 15 residues. CDR3 sequence (DNA): TGCGCCAGCAGCCAAGATATTACGAGCTACAATGAGCAGTTCTTC. This encodes CASSQDITSYNEQFF.

The chain joins TRBV20-1 to TRBJ1-2; D is perhaps TRBD1 (5 bases). Per germline, CDR1 DFQATT and CDR2 SNEGSKA (reference sequence). The CDR3 loop spans 14 amino acids. V was trimmed by 5 bases and J by 1 base, leaving 14 bases between them. In DNA form, the CDR3 reads TGCAGTGCTGAGCCGAGGGGCGTTAACTATGGCTACACCTTC. Translation: CSAEPRGVNYGYTF.

The chain couples TRBV11-1 to TRBJ1-1; D might be TRBD1 (6 bases). This CDR3 region has 17 residues. Germline-derived CDR1 and CDR2 are SGHAT and FQDESV (reference sequence). V was clipped by 5 bases and J by 0 bases, with 19 bases between them. The CDR3 is CASSRDAGQRLNTEAFF. The DNA of the CDR3 is TGTGCCAGCAGCAGAGACGCTGGACAGCGCCTGAACACTGAAGCTTTCTTT.

The rearrangement links TRBV5-6 to TRBJ1-1; 7 bases are a match to TRBD1. Germline V gene lookup returns CDR1 SGHDT and CDR2 YYEEEE. J lost 1 base, V lost 4 bases, and 7 bases had no gene match. This CDR3 is 15 amino acids long. The CDR3: CASSTPGTANTEAFF. The CDR3 bases are TGTGCCAGCAGCACTCCCGGGACAGCGAACACTGAAGCTTTCTTT.